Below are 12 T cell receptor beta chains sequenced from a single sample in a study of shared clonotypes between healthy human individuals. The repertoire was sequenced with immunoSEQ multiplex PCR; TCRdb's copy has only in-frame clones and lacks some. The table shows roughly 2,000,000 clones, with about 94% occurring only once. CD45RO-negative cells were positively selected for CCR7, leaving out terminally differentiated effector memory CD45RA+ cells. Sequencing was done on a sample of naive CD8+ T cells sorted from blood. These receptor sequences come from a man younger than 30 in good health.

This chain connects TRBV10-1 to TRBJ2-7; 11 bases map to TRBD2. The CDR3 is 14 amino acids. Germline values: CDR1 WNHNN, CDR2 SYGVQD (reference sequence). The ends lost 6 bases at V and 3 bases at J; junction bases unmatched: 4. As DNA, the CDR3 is TGCGCCAGCAGCCAAACTAGCGGGGGCTACGAGCAGTACTTC. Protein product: CASSQTSGGYEQYF.

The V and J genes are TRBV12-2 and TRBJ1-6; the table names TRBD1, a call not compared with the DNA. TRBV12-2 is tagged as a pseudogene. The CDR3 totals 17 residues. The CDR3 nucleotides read TGTGCAAGTCGCTTTCCAACCCCGGGACAGGGTAATTCACCCCTCCACTTT. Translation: CASRFPTPGQGNSPLHF.

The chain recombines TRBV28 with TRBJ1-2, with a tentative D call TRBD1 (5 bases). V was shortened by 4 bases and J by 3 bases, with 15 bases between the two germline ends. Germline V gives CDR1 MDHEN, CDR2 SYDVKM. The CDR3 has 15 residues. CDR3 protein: CASSSTREGDYGYTF. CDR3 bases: TGTGCCAGCAGTTCTACCAGGGAGGGAGACTATGGCTACACCTTC.

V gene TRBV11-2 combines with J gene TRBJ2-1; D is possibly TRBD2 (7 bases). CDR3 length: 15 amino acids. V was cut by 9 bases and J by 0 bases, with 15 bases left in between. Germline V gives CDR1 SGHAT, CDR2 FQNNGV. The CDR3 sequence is CASGGGQSSYNEQFF. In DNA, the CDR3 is TGTGCCAGTGGCGGGGGACAAAGCTCCTACAATGAGCAGTTCTTC.

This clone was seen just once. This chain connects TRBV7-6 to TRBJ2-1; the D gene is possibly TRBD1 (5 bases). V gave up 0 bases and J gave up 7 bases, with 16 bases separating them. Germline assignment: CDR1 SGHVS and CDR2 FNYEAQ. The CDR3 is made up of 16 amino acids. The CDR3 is CASSLAFGAEGNEQFF. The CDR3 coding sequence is TGTGCCAGCAGCTTAGCGTTTGGGGCGGAAGGAAATGAGCAGTTCTTC. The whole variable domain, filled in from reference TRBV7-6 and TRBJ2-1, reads GAGVSQSPRYKVTKRGQDVALRCDPISGHVSLYWYRQALGQGPEFLTYFNYEAQQDKSGLPNDRFSAERPEGSISTLTIQRTEQRDSAMYRCASSLAFGAEGNEQFFGPGTRLTVL.

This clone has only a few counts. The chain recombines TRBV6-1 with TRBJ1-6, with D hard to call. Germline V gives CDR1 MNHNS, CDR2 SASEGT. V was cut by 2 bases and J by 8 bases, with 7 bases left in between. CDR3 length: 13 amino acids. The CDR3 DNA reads TGTGCCAGCAGTGAACAATATGATTCACCCCTCCACTTT. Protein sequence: CASSEQYDSPLHF.

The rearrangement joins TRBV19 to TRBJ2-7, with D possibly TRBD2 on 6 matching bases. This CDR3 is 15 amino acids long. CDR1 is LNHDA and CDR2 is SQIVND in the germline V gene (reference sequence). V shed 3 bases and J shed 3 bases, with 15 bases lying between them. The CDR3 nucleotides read TGTGCCAGTAGTATCGGGGCGGCGGGGATCTACGAGCAGTACTTC. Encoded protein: CASSIGAAGIYEQYF.

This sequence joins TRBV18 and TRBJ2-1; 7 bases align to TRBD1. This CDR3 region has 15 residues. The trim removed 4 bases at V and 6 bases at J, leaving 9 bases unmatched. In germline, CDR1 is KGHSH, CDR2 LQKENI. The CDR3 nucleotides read TGTGCCAGCTCACAAACAGGGGAGCCCTCCAATGAGCAGTTCTTC. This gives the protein CASSQTGEPSNEQFF.

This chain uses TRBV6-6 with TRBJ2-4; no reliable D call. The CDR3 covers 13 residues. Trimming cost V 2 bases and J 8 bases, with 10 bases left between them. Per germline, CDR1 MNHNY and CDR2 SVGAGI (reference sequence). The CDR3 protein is CASSYGSPDIQYF. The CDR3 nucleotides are TGTGCCAGCAGTTACGGCAGCCCGGACATTCAGTACTTC.

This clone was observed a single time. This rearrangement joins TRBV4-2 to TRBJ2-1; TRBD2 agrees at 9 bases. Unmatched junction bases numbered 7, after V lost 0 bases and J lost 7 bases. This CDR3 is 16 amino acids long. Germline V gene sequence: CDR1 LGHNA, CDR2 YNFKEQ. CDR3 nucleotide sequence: TGTGCCAGCAGCCAAGATGAGCGGGGGGAAGAGAATGAGCAGTTCTTC. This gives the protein CASSQDERGEENEQFF.

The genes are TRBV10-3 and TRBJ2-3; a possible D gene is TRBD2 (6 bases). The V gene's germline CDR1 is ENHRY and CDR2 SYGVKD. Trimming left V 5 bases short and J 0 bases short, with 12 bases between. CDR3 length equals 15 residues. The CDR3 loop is CAISTGGTSTDTQYF. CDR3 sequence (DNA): TGTGCCATCAGTACTGGGGGGACTAGCACAGATACGCAGTATTTT.

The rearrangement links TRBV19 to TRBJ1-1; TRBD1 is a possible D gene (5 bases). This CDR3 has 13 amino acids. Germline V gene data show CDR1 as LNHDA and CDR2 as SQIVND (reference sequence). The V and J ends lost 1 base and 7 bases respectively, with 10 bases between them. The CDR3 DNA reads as TGTGCCAGTAGTATAGTAGGGGCAGTTGAAGCTTTCTTT. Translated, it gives CASSIVGAVEAFF.